These 17 T cell receptor beta chains came from one sample sequenced in a study of Ad26.COV2.S vaccination and SARS-CoV-2 variants. Data came from immunoSEQ multiplex PCR; TCRdb stores just in-frame clones and leaves some out. This sample has hundreds of thousands of clones, with about nine tenths found just once. The treatment denotes: some 19 received Ad26.COV2.S at low or high dose, single or two shots; about 5 received placebo; per-sample allocation not given. Collection of samples fell on day 63 after the first vaccine or placebo injection. The sequencing here drew on peripheral blood, taken in a trial of Ad26.COV2.S vaccine versus placebo. Source of these receptors: a person between 18 and 59 years old who received the Ad26.COV2.S COVID-19 vaccine or a placebo.

The chain couples TRBV19 to TRBJ2-5; D gene uncertain. Trimming shortened V by 1 base and J by 1 base, and 16 bases separated the two germline ends. CDR3 length equals 17 residues. Germline V lookup: CDR1 LNHDA, CDR2 SQIVND (reference sequence). CDR3 coding DNA: TGTGCCAGTAGTATAGGAGCTGCCGTGGCAGGCCAAGAGACCCAGTACTTC. Translated: CASSIGAAVAGQETQYF.

CDR3 bases: TGTGCCAGCAGTTACTGGCGGGGGCCTTCAATGGTTTACGAGCAGTACTTC. This gives the protein CASSYWRGPSMVYEQYF. This sequence joins TRBV6-2 or TRBV6-3 and TRBJ2-7; possibly TRBD2 for D (7 bases). This CDR3 contains 17 residues. Trimming shortened V by 1 base and J by 4 bases, and 20 bases separated the two germline ends. CDR1 MNHEY and CDR2 SVGEGT come from the germline V gene.

This chain's CDR3 is CASFPSRGSYEQYF. CDR3 in DNA: TGTGCCAGCTTCCCCTCCAGGGGGTCCTACGAGCAGTACTTC. The rearrangement uses TRBV2 and TRBJ2-7; TRBD1 aligns across 7 bases. The germline V gene encodes CDR1 SNHLY and CDR2 FYNNEI. Unmatched junction bases numbered 8, after V lost 8 bases and J lost 1 base. This CDR3 spans 14 amino acids.

The genes are TRBV6-6 and TRBJ1-1; unclear D gene. Germline V gene data show CDR1 as MNHNY and CDR2 as SVGAGI (reference sequence). The V and J ends lost 6 bases and 1 base respectively, with 9 bases between them. CDR3 size: 13 residues. This chain's CDR3 is CASRRNRNTEAFF. Written as DNA, the CDR3 is TGTGCCAGCAGGAGAAACAGGAACACTGAAGCTTTCTTT.

This chain connects TRBV9 to TRBJ2-3; no definite D call. The CDR3 length is 12 residues. Trimming took off 0 bases at V and 4 bases at J, with 3 bases between the two ends. Germline V lookup: CDR1 SGDLS, CDR2 YYNGEE. The CDR3 DNA sequence: TGTGCCAGCAGCGTAGGTTCAGATACGCAGTATTTT. It is translated as CASSVGSDTQYF.

The chain recombines TRBV5-1 with TRBJ1-2; TRBD1 is a possible D gene (6 bases). Germline CDR1 and CDR2: SGHRS and YFSETQ. This CDR3 contains 15 residues. V dropped 4 bases and J dropped 3 bases, with 16 bases sitting between them. The CDR3 spells CASSGSLQGYYGYTF. In DNA, the CDR3 is TGCGCCAGCAGCGGATCCTTACAGGGCTACTATGGCTACACCTTC. Combining the CDR3 with reference TRBV5-1 and TRBJ1-2 gives the whole variable domain KAGVTQTPRYLIKTRGQQVTLSCSPISGHRSVSWYQQTPGQGLQFLFEYFSETQRNKGNFPGRFSGRQFSNSRSEMNVSTLELGDSALYLCASSGSLQGYYGYTFGSGTRLTVV.

Here the CDR3 DNA reads TGTGCCACGGGACAGGGGGCCCTCTATGGCTACACCTTC. This gives the protein CATGQGALYGYTF. V is TRBV19 and J is TRBJ1-2; 12 bases map to TRBD1. Germline values: CDR1 LNHDA, CDR2 SQIVND (reference sequence). V trimming: 10 bases; J trimming: 4 bases; junction bases outside the gene matches: 4. The length of the CDR3 is 13 residues.

The rearrangement uses TRBV30 and TRBJ1-2, with D possibly TRBD1 on 6 matching bases. V dropped 7 bases and J dropped 5 bases, with 17 bases sitting between them. The CDR3 runs 13 residues. The germline gives CDR1 GTSNPN, CDR2 SVGIG (reference sequence). The CDR3 coding sequence is TGTGCCTCCACAGGGCCCCCTTCTTATGGCTACACCTTC. It is translated as CASTGPPSYGYTF.

The chain couples TRBV9 to TRBJ1-6, with 7 bases fitting TRBD1. The CDR3 has 15 amino acids. V was pared by 0 bases and J by 9 bases, with 6 bases of the junction left unmatched. Looked up from germline, CDR1 is SGDLS and CDR2 is YYNGEE. CDR3 DNA: TGTGCCAGCAGCGTAGGTACAGGGGATAGTTCACCCCTCCACTTT. Encoded protein: CASSVGTGDSSPLHF.

The sample holds one count of this clone. The rearrangement links TRBV4-2 to TRBJ2-3, with 15 bases identical to TRBD2. Germline V CDR1 and CDR2: LGHNA, YNFKEQ. This CDR3 comprises 20 residues. Unmatched junction bases numbered 16, after V lost 8 bases and J lost 1 base. In nucleotides, the CDR3 is TGTGCCAGCCGCTACAGGGGAAGGACTAGCGGGGGGGGAGGCACAGATACGCAGTATTTT. It yields the protein CASRYRGRTSGGGGTDTQYF.

The gene calls are TRBV6-5 and TRBJ1-5, with 9 bases fitting TRBD1. Per germline, CDR1 MNHEY and CDR2 SVGAGI. Unmatched junction bases numbered 5, after V lost 5 bases and J lost 9 bases. The CDR3 extends over 13 amino acids. CDR3 nucleotides: TGTGCCAGCAGTCGGGGACAGGGCTGGCCCCAGCATTTT. This encodes CASSRGQGWPQHF.

The chain carries TRBV4-3 and TRBJ1-1; no clear D. V dropped 4 bases and J dropped 8 bases, with 14 bases sitting between them. From germline, CDR1 is LGHNA and CDR2 YSLEER. This CDR3 has 13 amino acids. The CDR3: CASSRWGEPEAFF. For the CDR3, the DNA is TGCGCCAGCAGCCGCTGGGGAGAGCCAGAAGCTTTCTTT.

This clone was seen only once. The V and J genes are TRBV19 and TRBJ2-7; 9 positions match TRBD1. V was clipped by 8 bases and J by 3 bases; unmatched bases: 8. The CDR3 length is 14 residues. The V gene's germline CDR1 is LNHDA and CDR2 SQIVND (reference sequence). CDR3 nucleotides: TGTGCCAGTTCTATTCCGGGACAGGGCTACGAGCAGTACTTC. It specifies CASSIPGQGYEQYF.

The chain carries TRBV5-1 and TRBJ1-6, with D perhaps matching TRBD1 (5 bases). V dropped 6 bases and J dropped 5 bases, with 15 bases sitting between them. Germline loops: CDR1 SGHRS, CDR2 YFSETQ. This CDR3 spans 15 amino acids. The CDR3 DNA follows: TGCGCCAGCACCACAACCGGGACGGATAATTCACCCCTCCACTTT. Translated: CASTTTGTDNSPLHF. Full variable domain (rest looked up from reference TRBV5-1 and TRBJ1-6): KAGVTQTPRYLIKTRGQQVTLSCSPISGHRSVSWYQQTPGQGLQFLFEYFSETQRNKGNFPGRFSGRQFSNSRSEMNVSTLELGDSALYLCASTTTGTDNSPLHFGNGTRLTVT.

The V call is TRBV11-1, the J call TRBJ2-7; a possible D gene is TRBD2 (5 bases). CDR1 and CDR2 (germline): SGHAT, FQDESV (reference sequence). V was trimmed by 5 bases and J by 4 bases, leaving 9 bases between them. The CDR3 runs 12 residues. CDR3 in DNA: TGTGCCAGCAGCCCACTAGGATACGAGCAGTACTTC. Protein: CASSPLGYEQYF.

This chain joins TRBV21-1 and TRBJ1-2; TRBD1, the table's D call, was not compared with the DNA. TRBV21-1 is given as a pseudogene. The CDR3 has 18 residues. DNA of the CDR3: TGTGCCAGCGCCCGCCGGGACAGGGGGCTCTCGCGTAACTATGGCTACACCTTC. Residues: CASARRDRGLSRNYGYTF.

The rearrangement joins TRBV4-2 to TRBJ1-4, with D perhaps TRBD1 (5 bases). The CDR3 runs 14 residues. Germline V gene lookup returns CDR1 LGHNA and CDR2 YNFKEQ. V was clipped by 3 bases and J by 8 bases, with 13 bases between them. The CDR3 region has the DNA TGTGCCAGCAGCCAGATCAGCGGGGGAGAAAAACTGTTTTTT. Protein: CASSQISGGEKLFF.